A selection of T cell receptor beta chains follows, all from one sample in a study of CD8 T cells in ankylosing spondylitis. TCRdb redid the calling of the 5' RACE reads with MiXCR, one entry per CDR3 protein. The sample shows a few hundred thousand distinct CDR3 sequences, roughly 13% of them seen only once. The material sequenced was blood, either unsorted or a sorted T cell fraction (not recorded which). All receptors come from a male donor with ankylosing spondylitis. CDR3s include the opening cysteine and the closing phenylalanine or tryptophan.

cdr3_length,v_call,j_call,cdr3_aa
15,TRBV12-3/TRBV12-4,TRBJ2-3,CASSLLPSGPDTQYF
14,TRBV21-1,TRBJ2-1,CASSDRRSYNEQFF
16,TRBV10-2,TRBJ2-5,CASSESGLAEQETQYF
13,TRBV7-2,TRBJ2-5,CASSRGTRETQYF
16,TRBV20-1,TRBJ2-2,CSARDNRAGNTGELFF
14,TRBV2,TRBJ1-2,CASSEFPGREGYTF
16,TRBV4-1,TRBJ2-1,CASSRVTGFSYNEQFF
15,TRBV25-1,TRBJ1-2,CASSEKRAGVGGYTF
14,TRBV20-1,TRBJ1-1,CSAHSGHQNTEAFF
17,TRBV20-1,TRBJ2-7,CSARVQPGLPGVHEQYF
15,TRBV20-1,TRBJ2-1,CSARDGGGSRNEQFF
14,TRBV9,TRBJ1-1,CASSVGGAGTEAFF
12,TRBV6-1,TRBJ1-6,CASSERWDRGIF
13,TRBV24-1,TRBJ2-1,CATSVPYQREQFF
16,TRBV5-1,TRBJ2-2,CASSFHSPSNTGELFF
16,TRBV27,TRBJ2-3,CASRGLAGGTTDTQYF
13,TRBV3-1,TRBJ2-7,CASGDRVSYEQYF
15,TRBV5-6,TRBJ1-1,CASSLTPTGDTEAFF
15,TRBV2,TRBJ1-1,CASSRDRGRLTEAFF
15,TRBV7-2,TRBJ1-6,CASSLLGRYNSPLHF
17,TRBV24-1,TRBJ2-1,CATSRTGGPPPYNEQFF
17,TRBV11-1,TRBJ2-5,CASSLALTSQSQETQYF
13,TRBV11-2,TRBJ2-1,CASSFPDWGEQFF
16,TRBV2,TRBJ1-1,CASSQRLTGGNTEAFF
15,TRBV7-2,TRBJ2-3,CASSLDKREWDTQYF
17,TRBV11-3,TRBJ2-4,CASSLGMGPPAKNIQYF
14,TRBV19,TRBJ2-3,CATDSGDDSDTQYF
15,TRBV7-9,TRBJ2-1,CASSAGQSPYNEQFF
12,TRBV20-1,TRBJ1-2,CSAQYTGQLDTF
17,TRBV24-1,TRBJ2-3,CATSDESGRSSTDTQYF
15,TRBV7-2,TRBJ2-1,CASSPQGSGHNEQFF
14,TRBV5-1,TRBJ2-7,CASSLEGLAGEQYF
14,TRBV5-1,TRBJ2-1,CASSLTSEGSEQFF
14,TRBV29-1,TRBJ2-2,CSVSLAGMAGELFF